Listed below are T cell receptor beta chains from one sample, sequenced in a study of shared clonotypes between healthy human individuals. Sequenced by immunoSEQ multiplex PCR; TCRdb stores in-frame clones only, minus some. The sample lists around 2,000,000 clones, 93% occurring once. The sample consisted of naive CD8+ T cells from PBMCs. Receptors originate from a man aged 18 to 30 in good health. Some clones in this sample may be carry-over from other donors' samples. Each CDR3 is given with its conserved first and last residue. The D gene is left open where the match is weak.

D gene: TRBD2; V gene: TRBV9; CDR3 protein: CASSESGRVTTEQYF
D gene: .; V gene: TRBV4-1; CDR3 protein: CASSQVGSHEQYF
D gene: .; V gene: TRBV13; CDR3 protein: CASSPRGPRIYNEQFF
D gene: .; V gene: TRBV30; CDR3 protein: CAFSQPYLDANEQFF
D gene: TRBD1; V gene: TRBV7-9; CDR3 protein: CASSYPGQGDIQYF
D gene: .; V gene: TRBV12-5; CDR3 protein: CASGFGRSYGYTF
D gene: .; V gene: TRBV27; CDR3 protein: CASSIQNGLGYGYTF
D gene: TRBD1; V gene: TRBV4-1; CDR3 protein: CASSRASGQGNTEAFF
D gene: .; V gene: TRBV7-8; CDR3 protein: CASTNTGTGQETQYF
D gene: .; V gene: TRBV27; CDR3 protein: CASSSRLHYNEQFF
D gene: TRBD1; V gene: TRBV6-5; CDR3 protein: CASSQGTGGGEQYF
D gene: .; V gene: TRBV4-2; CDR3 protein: CASSHFYPGGSYEQYF
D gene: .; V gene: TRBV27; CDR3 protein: CASSFTGSGNTIYF
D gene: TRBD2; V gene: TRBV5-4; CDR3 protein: CASSFPAGASEQYF
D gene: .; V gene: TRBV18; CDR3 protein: CASSPPEGETQYF
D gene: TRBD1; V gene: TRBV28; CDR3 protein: CASSFLWSRDRAYEQYF
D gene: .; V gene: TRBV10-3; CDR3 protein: CAISESAVAGGAYGYTF
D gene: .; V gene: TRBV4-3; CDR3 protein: CASSQALEGVLNEQYF
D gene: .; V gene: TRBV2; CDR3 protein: CASTPGAGGAGNQPQHF
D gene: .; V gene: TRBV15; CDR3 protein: CATPWKNEKLFF
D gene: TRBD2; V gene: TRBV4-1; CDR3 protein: CASSQATSGRVTGELFF
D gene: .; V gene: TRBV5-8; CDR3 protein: CASSFIYRHYEQYF
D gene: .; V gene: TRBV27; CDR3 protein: CASSLDRDTEAFF
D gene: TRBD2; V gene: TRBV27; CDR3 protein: CASSPTSGNNEQFF
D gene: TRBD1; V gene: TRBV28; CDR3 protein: CASSHRGWGELFF
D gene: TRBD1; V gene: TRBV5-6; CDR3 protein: CASSLWGTGIYEQYF
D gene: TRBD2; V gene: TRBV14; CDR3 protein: CASSQEPSTSAPYEQYF
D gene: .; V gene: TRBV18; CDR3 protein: CASSLSGLSYEQYF
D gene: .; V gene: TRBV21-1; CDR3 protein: CATSLAANNQPQHF
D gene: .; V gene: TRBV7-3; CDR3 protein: CASSLWGSGANVLTF
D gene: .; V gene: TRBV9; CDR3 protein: CASSVGGTHHEQYF
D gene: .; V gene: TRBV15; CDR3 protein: CATSGVVNDEQFF
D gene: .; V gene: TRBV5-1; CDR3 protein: CASSPRLLTVSSYNEQFF
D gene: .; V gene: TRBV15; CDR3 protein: CATSREVLDYYGYTF
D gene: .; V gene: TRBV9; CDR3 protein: CASSPGHKNIQYF
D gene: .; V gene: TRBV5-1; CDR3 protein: CASSLAGDWGETQYF
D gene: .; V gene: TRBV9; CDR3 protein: CASSGTGAPPYNEQFF
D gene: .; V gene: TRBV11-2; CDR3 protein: CASRARTAQETQYF
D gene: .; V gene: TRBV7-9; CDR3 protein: CASSSQSLAKNIQYF
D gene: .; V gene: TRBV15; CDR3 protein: CATSRDRQDIYEQYF
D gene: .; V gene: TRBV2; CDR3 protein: CASMNRESYEQYF
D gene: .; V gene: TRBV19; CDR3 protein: CASGTWEVNQPQHF
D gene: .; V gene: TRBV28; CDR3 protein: CASSRDEEMNTEAFF
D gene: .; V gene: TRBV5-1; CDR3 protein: CASSLEEVVRAYNEQFF
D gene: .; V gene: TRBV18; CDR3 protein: CASSPAGQNIQYF
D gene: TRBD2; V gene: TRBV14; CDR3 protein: CASSQIGLAGDGFF
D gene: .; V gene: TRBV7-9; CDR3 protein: CASSVAGTNEKLFF
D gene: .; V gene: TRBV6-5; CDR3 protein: CASSYSPGESTDTQYF
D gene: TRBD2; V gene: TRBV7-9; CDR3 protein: CASSSPGGGQWNTGELFF
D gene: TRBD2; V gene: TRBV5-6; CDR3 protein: CASSFMTSGSDNEQFF
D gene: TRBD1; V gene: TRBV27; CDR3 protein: CASRGTVSYNEQFF